This is a list of T cell receptor beta chains from one sample in a study of OX40 agonist ivuxolimab in advanced cancers. This table comes from immunoSEQ multiplex PCR, and its TCRdb copy is limited to in-frame clones, with some not included. The sample lists about 46,000 clones; more than 85% were seen once. The sample in question was CD4+ or CD8+ T cells sorted from blood, obtained in a trial of the OX40 agonist ivuxolimab. These receptor sequences come from an adult with an advanced solid tumor such as melanoma, head and neck, liver or kidney cancer. The conserved cysteine and the conserved F or W are not part of the CDR3 here. Fields, in order: J gene, CDR3 length, V gene, CDR3 protein.

>TRBJ1-1|10|TRBV5-6
ASSLGRTEAF
>TRBJ2-3|15|TRBV7-8
ASSYSGGAIVTDTQY
>TRBJ1-2|13|TRBV7-2
ASSLNRGSPYGYT
>TRBJ1-1|13|TRBV27
ASSPGGQPRGEAF
>TRBJ2-7|12|TRBV4-3
ASSPSVGRNEQY
>TRBJ1-2|11|TRBV13
ASSLSQGEGYT
>TRBJ2-7|11|TRBV6-5
ASSYSQGNEQY
>TRBJ2-7|12|TRBV9
ASSESGTPYEQY
>TRBJ1-6|12|TRBV2
ASQQGSYNSPLH
>TRBJ2-7|13|TRBV23-1
ASSQSPGVIYEQY
>TRBJ2-7|11|TRBV10-3
AIMAAVGYEQY
>TRBJ2-2|13|TRBV14
ASTSAQGGGGELF
>TRBJ2-7|15|TRBV4-3
ASSQDIYGGAFDEQY
>TRBJ2-3|15|TRBV4-3
ASSQDLAGGPGDTQY
>TRBJ1-3|12|TRBV19
ASSDVSWGNTIY
>TRBJ1-1|9|TRBV6-6
ASSYSSEAF
>TRBJ2-2|16|TRBV4-3
ASSQDSVALSNTGELF
>TRBJ1-2|14|TRBV15
ATSRDLEIPPYGYT
>TRBJ2-1|8|TRBV30
AFQYNEQF
>TRBJ2-2|10|TRBV2
ASSEAPGELF
>TRBJ2-5|13|TRBV27
ASRTGLTGRETQY
>TRBJ2-1|9|TRBV28
ASRWLNEQF
>TRBJ2-3|16|TRBV7-9
ASSPQRVGFSGPDTQY
>TRBJ2-5|13|TRBV9
ASSVLAAGQETQY
>TRBJ1-1|12|TRBV27
ASSLVQGASEAF
>TRBJ1-2|10|TRBV7-9
ASSLGGYGYT
>TRBJ1-2|8|TRBV30
AWGNYGYT
>TRBJ2-1|10|TRBV7-9
ASSSRYNEQF
>TRBJ1-2|16|TRBV7-2
ASSLVGQGREYSYGYT
>TRBJ2-7|12|TRBV11-2
ASSPSTAPYEQY
>TRBJ2-7|10|TRBV6-1
ASRQGSYEQY
>TRBJ2-7|11|TRBV2
ASGGGRSYEQY
>TRBJ1-6|13|TRBV5-4
ASSQADRDQSPLH
>TRBJ2-3|16|TRBV27
ASSTTSGRAGGTDTQY
>TRBJ1-5|12|TRBV27
ASSLMAAGQPQH
>TRBJ1-4|12|TRBV15
ATSPGSFNEKLF
>TRBJ2-3|15|TRBV4-3
ASSQERLAGASGTQY
>TRBJ2-2|10|TRBV6-6
ATTGDTGELF
>TRBJ2-1|14|TRBV11-2
ASSRLAGSSYNEQF
>TRBJ2-7|10|TRBV11-2
ASSFPSYEQY
>TRBJ1-5|13|TRBV27
ASSLSPGGNQPQH
>TRBJ2-1|15|TRBV21-1
ASSKLTGLSEYNEQF
>TRBJ2-7|11|TRBV5-5
ASSLADGYEQY
>TRBJ2-1|13|TRBV28
ASSLGTGVYNEQF
>TRBJ1-5|13|TRBV6-5
ASSRREGSNQPQH
>TRBJ1-5|15|TRBV4-1
ASSQEAGGFGNQPQH
>TRBJ1-1|13|TRBV9
ASSYSDRENTEAF
>TRBJ2-7|15|TRBV4-1
ASSFRTSGTNRYEQY
>TRBJ2-7|12|TRBV19
ASSIALSSYEQY
>TRBJ1-6|13|TRBV25-1
ASGGGGQGNSPLH
>TRBJ1-2|11|TRBV25-1
ASRGGANYGYT
>TRBJ2-1|11|TRBV6-5
ASSYGVYNEQF
>TRBJ2-7|18|TRBV28
ASSRPGTSGRAGSSYEQY
>TRBJ1-1|9|TRBV9
ASASGTEAF
>TRBJ1-3|15|TRBV11-2
ASSLVVFGGSRNTIY
>TRBJ1-1|11|TRBV7-9
ASSVSGLPEAF
>TRBJ1-2|11|TRBV30
AWSPGRGKGYT
>TRBJ1-2|13|TRBV11-2
ASSNTPGHYYGYT
>TRBJ2-3|11|TRBV6-6
ASSGGLADTQY